The 28 T cell receptor beta chains below were found in one sample sequenced in a study of blood T cell repertoires in COVID-19. Data came from immunoSEQ multiplex PCR; TCRdb stores just in-frame clones and leaves some out. The repertoire holds 220,000 or so clones, with around 90% as singletons. Sequenced: PBMCs or T cells enriched from blood (not recorded which). The receptor source for this set is a man aged 25-45 years who had been exposed to COVID-19.

V gene TRBV19 combines with J gene TRBJ1-6; the match to TRBD1 covers 10 bases. The CDR3 is made up of 14 amino acids. After removal of 7 bases from V and 10 bases from J, the junction contained 7 bases not matched to a gene. Per germline, CDR1 LNHDA and CDR2 SQIVND (reference sequence). CDR3: CASTSTGGASPLHF. DNA for the CDR3: TGTGCCAGTACGTCGACAGGGGGCGCGTCACCCCTCCACTTT.

V and J are TRBV5-1 and TRBJ2-2; D possibly corresponds to TRBD2 (6 bases). The V gene's germline CDR1 is SGHRS and CDR2 YFSETQ. Trimming stripped 4 bases from V and 4 bases from J, with 14 bases between. The CDR3 loop spans 15 amino acids. CDR3 sequence: CASSPRLASTGELFF. The CDR3 DNA follows: TGCGCCAGCAGCCCCCGGCTAGCGAGCACCGGGGAGCTGTTTTTT.

This clone was seen only a few times. The chain employs TRBV2 and TRBJ1-5, with 8 bases aligning to TRBD1. With 5 bases clipped from V and 5 bases from J, the junction kept 8 bases outside the gene matches. Germline V gene lookup returns CDR1 SNHLY and CDR2 FYNNEI. CDR3 length equals 15 residues. The CDR3 reads CASSKLQGAHQPQHF. As DNA, the CDR3 is TGTGCCAGCAGTAAACTCCAGGGGGCGCATCAGCCCCAGCATTTT.

This chain uses TRBV29-1 with TRBJ1-2; D remains unclear. Trimming removed 7 bases at V and 1 base at J, with 7 bases between. The CDR3 runs to 11 residues. From germline, CDR1 is SQVTM and CDR2 ANQGSEA. CDR3 DNA: TGCAGCGGCTATTATAACTATGGCTACACCTTC. Protein sequence: CSGYYNYGYTF. Complete variable domain (other parts from reference TRBV29-1 and TRBJ1-2): SAVISQKPSRDICQRGTSLTIQCQVDSQVTMMFWYRQQPGQSLTLIATANQGSEATYESGFVIDKFPISRPNLTFSTLTVSNMSPEDSSIYLCSGYYNYGYTFGSGTRLTVV.

The V and J genes are TRBV10-3 and TRBJ2-3; 16 bases line up with TRBD2. Germline V gives CDR1 ENHRY, CDR2 SYGVKD. V was pared by 6 bases and J by 5 bases, with 5 bases of the junction left unmatched. This CDR3 is built from 16 residues. CDR3 sequence reads: CAISGTSGGALDTQYF. The DNA for the CDR3 is TGTGCCATCAGCGGGACTAGCGGGGGGGCCTTAGATACGCAGTATTTT.

The V gene is TRBV6-5, the J gene TRBJ2-7, with TRBD2 matching over 9 bases. With 6 bases clipped from V and 6 bases from J, the junction kept 6 bases outside the gene matches. This CDR3 contains 13 residues. Germline assignment: CDR1 MNHEY and CDR2 SVGAGI. This CDR3 reads CASRTSGSLEQYF. The CDR3 DNA reads as TGTGCCAGCAGGACTAGCGGCTCTCTCGAGCAGTACTTC.

This clone has just one count. The rearrangement links TRBV4-3 to TRBJ2-7, with a weak D call TRBD1 (6 bases). The V gene's germline CDR1 is LGHNA and CDR2 YSLEER. The CDR3 runs 15 residues. Trimming left V 0 bases short and J 5 bases short, with 14 bases between. The chain's CDR3 is CASSQDGGRVHEQYF. DNA of the CDR3: TGCGCCAGCAGCCAAGATGGGGGCAGGGTCCACGAGCAGTACTTC.

The rearrangement links TRBV9 to TRBJ1-5, with D unclear. V lost 4 bases and J 4 bases, leaving 12 bases between the germline ends. The CDR3 is 14 residues long. Germline-derived CDR1 and CDR2 are SGDLS and YYNGEE. CDR3 sequence (DNA): TGTGCCAGCAGCCCCGAAGTACAAAATCAGCCCCAGCATTTT. It is translated as CASSPEVQNQPQHF.

V gene TRBV5-1 combines with J gene TRBJ2-1; D is unresolved. V was clipped by 4 bases and J by 0 bases, with 11 bases between them. The CDR3 is 15 amino acids. Germline assignment: CDR1 SGHRS and CDR2 YFSETQ. The CDR3 sequence is CASSPSISSYNEQFF. Written as DNA, the CDR3 is TGCGCCAGCAGCCCATCAATTAGCTCCTACAATGAGCAGTTCTTC.

This clone occurred once. This chain connects TRBV21-1 to TRBJ2-2; whether TRBD1, the table's D call, matches the DNA was not checked. TRBV21-1 is labeled a pseudogene. The CDR3 contains 16 residues. CDR3 sequence reads: CASSIVDSVDTGELFF. CDR3 in DNA: TGTGCCAGCAGCATAGTTGACAGCGTTGACACCGGGGAGCTGTTTTTT.

The chain is built from TRBV6-2 or TRBV6-3 and TRBJ1-2; D is ambiguous. The CDR3 is 11 amino acids. Germline-derived CDR1 and CDR2 are MNHEY and SVGEGT. V shed 2 bases and J shed 6 bases, with 4 bases lying between them. CDR3: CASSYANGYTF. CDR3 nucleotide sequence: TGTGCCAGCAGTTACGCGAATGGCTACACCTTC.

The chain is built from TRBV6-5 and TRBJ2-7; weak D call: TRBD2 (7 bases). Germline values: CDR1 MNHEY, CDR2 SVGAGI. The CDR3 runs to 13 residues. The ends were cut back, 10 bases at V and 5 bases at J, with 18 bases in the middle. The CDR3 coding sequence is TGTGCCATCGACAAGGGGGGGGCGGACGAGCAGTACTTC. Amino acids: CAIDKGGADEQYF.

The chain is built from TRBV9 and TRBJ2-1, with 9 bases that match TRBD2. The V and J ends lost 1 base and 7 bases, in that order; junction bases with no gene match: 6. The CDR3 has 15 amino acids. In germline, CDR1 is SGDLS, CDR2 YYNGEE. The CDR3 sequence: CASSVSLAGLNEQFF. The CDR3 DNA sequence: TGTGCCAGCAGCGTATCTCTAGCGGGACTGAATGAGCAGTTCTTC.

The rearrangement uses TRBV21-1 and TRBJ2-2; the DNA was not compared with TRBD2, the D call given in the table. TRBV21-1 is assigned pseudogene status. The CDR3 loop spans 18 amino acids. In DNA, the CDR3 is TGTGCCAGCAGCAAAGCGCAGACGGGGGTCACGAACACCGGGGAGCTGTTTTTT. Its protein is CASSKAQTGVTNTGELFF.

The gene calls are TRBV4-1 and TRBJ2-7; D is unclear. The V gene's germline CDR1 is MGHRA and CDR2 YSYEKL. This CDR3 is 14 amino acids long. V was cut by 0 bases and J by 0 bases, with 6 bases left in between. DNA of the CDR3: TGCGCCAGCAGCCAAGAACAGAGCTCCTACGAGCAGTACTTC. Translating gives CASSQEQSSYEQYF.

V gene TRBV27 combines with J gene TRBJ2-2; D is unresolved. V was clipped by 2 bases and J by 6 bases, with 10 bases between them. Germline V CDR1 and CDR2: MNHEY, SMNVEV (reference sequence). This CDR3 spans 14 amino acids. In DNA, the CDR3 is TGTGCCAGCAGTTTAGGTCCGGGTTCCGGGGAGCTGTTTTTT. Amino acid sequence: CASSLGPGSGELFF.

The chain uses TRBV9 and TRBJ1-1, with no clear D. The CDR3 has 16 residues. Germline V gene lookup returns CDR1 SGDLS and CDR2 YYNGEE. Trimming stripped 0 bases from V and 2 bases from J, with 14 bases between. CDR3 sequence (DNA): TGTGCCAGCAGCGTAGAGTCCCGTCCGGGTAACACTGAAGCTTTCTTT. It translates to CASSVESRPGNTEAFF.

The chain combines TRBV4-1 with TRBJ2-2; 8 bases fit TRBD1. J gave up 7 bases and V 5 bases, and 12 bases lay outside the gene matches. CDR1 and CDR2 (germline): MGHRA, YSYEKL. The CDR3 spans 16 residues. In nucleotides, the CDR3 is TGCGCCAGCAGCGTGACCGGGACAGGATTAATCGGGGAGCTGTTTTTT. Amino acid sequence: CASSVTGTGLIGELFF.

V usage is TRBV5-4 and J usage is TRBJ2-1; possibly TRBD1 for D (5 bases). V shed 0 bases and J shed 5 bases, with 9 bases lying between them. The V gene's germline CDR1 is SGHNT and CDR2 YYREEE (reference sequence). The CDR3 extends over 14 amino acids. The chain's CDR3 is CASSLGAGNNEQFF. The DNA for the CDR3 is TGTGCCAGCAGCTTGGGGGCAGGGAACAATGAGCAGTTCTTC. Based on the CDR3 plus reference TRBV5-4 and TRBJ2-1, the full variable domain is ETGVTQSPTHLIKTRGQQVTLRCSSQSGHNTVSWYQQALGQGPQFIFQYYREEENGRGNFPPRFSGLQFPNYSSELNVNALELDDSALYLCASSLGAGNNEQFFGPGTRLTVL.

The chain joins TRBV19 to TRBJ1-2; D gene uncertain. V lost 8 bases to trimming and J lost 5 bases, with 21 bases between them. Per the germline V gene, CDR1 is LNHDA and CDR2 is SQIVND (reference sequence). There are 15 residues in the CDR3. In DNA form, the CDR3 reads TGTGCCAGTCGGAGGAGGGATAGGATCCGGTATGGCTACACCTTC. Translation gives CASRRRDRIRYGYTF.

The gene calls are TRBV19 and TRBJ2-3; 7 positions agree with TRBD2. The CDR3 is 14 residues long. V lost 9 bases to trimming and J lost 5 bases; unmatched junction nucleotides: 11. Germline CDR1 and CDR2: LNHDA and SQIVND (reference sequence). CDR3 nucleotide sequence: TGTGCCAGCGCGGAGGGAGGGTACAGAGATACGCAGTATTTT. This encodes CASAEGGYRDTQYF.

V usage is TRBV2 and J usage is TRBJ2-7, with 9 bases fitting TRBD1. Germline V CDR1 and CDR2: SNHLY, FYNNEI. The ends lost 5 bases at V and 5 bases at J; junction bases unmatched: 7. This CDR3 comprises 14 residues. CDR3: CASSTGTGFNEQYF. In DNA form, the CDR3 reads TGTGCCAGCAGTACCGGGACAGGGTTCAACGAGCAGTACTTC. Full variable domain (missing parts from reference TRBV2 and TRBJ2-7): EPEVTQTPSHQVTQMGQEVILRCVPISNHLYFYWYRQILGQKVEFLVSFYNNEISEKSEIFDDQFSVERPDGSNFTLKIRSTKLEDSAMYFCASSTGTGFNEQYFGPGTRLTVT.

V is TRBV11-2 and J is TRBJ1-6, with a tentative D call TRBD1 (5 bases). This CDR3 region has 18 residues. The germline V gene has CDR1 SGHAT and CDR2 FQNNGV. V was pared by 4 bases and J by 10 bases, with 26 bases between. Written as DNA, the CDR3 is TGTGCCAGCAGCTCAGAGGGGCTGCTAGGGGCATTAAAGTCACCCCTCCACTTT. Translated: CASSSEGLLGALKSPLHF.

J is TRBJ2-7 and V is TRBV5-4; D is undetermined. CDR1 and CDR2 from the germline V gene are SGHNT and YYREEE (reference sequence). CDR3 length equals 13 residues. V gave up 9 bases and J gave up 0 bases, with 13 bases separating them. CDR3 residues: CATPAPSSYEQYF. The CDR3 DNA sequence: TGTGCCACCCCTGCACCCAGCTCCTACGAGCAGTACTTC.

J is TRBJ2-2 and V is TRBV5-1; D perhaps matches TRBD2 (5 bases). CDR3 length: 13 residues. Germline CDR1 SGHRS, CDR2 YFSETQ. Trimming left V 7 bases short and J 8 bases short, with 15 bases between. The chain's CDR3 is CASGLQGGGELFF. CDR3 DNA: TGCGCCAGCGGACTGCAAGGTGGAGGGGAGCTGTTTTTT.

The chain is built from TRBV19 and TRBJ1-2; D is uncertain. This CDR3 is built from 15 residues. The germline V gene encodes CDR1 LNHDA and CDR2 SQIVND (reference sequence). Trimming pared 6 bases from V and 1 base from J, leaving 15 bases between. CDR3 region: CASSRTDGYNYGYTF. The CDR3 nucleotides are TGTGCCAGTAGCCGAACAGATGGGTATAACTATGGCTACACCTTC.

This clone was detected once. The CDR3 bases are TGTGCCAGCTCACCATTAGAAAACTACGAGCAGTACTTC. It encodes CASSPLENYEQYF. The genes are TRBV18 and TRBJ2-7, with no clear D. The length of the CDR3 is 13 residues. CDR1 and CDR2 from the germline V gene are KGHSH and LQKENI. The germline V and J ends were trimmed by 2 bases and 3 bases, with 8 bases remaining between them. Full variable domain (rest looked up from reference TRBV18 and TRBJ2-7): NAGVMQNPRHLVRRRGQEARLRCSPMKGHSHVYWYRQLPEEGLKFMVYLQKENIIDESGMPKERFSAEFPKEGPSILRIQQVVRGDSAAYFCASSPLENYEQYFGPGTRLTVT.

This chain uses TRBV10-3 with TRBJ1-1; D unresolved. V lost 0 bases and J 5 bases, leaving 16 bases between the germline ends. Germline values: CDR1 ENHRY, CDR2 SYGVKD. There are 16 residues in the CDR3. The CDR3 DNA reads TGTGCCATCAGTGAGTCGAGCAGATCTGGGGAGACTGAAGCTTTCTTT. It translates to CAISESSRSGETEAFF.